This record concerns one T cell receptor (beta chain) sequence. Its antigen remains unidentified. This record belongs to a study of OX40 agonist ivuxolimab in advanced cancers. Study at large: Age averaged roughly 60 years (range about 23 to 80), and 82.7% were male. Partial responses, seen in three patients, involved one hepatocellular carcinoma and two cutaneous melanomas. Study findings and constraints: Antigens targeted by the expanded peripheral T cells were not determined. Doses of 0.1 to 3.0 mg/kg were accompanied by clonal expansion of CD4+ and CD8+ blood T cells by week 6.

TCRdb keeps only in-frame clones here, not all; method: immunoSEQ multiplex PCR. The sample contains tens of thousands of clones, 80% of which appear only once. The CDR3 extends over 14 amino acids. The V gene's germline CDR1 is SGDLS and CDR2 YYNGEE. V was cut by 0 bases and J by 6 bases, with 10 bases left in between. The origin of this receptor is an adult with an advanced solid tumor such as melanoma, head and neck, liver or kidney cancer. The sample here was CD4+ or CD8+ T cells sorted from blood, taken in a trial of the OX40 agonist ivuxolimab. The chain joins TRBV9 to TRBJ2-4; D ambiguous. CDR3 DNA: TGTGCCAGCAGCGTAGATTGGGCCGCAAACATTCAGTACTTC. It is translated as CASSVDWAANIQYF.